Shown below are 23 T cell receptor beta chains from a single sample sequenced in a study of blood T cells in healthy people across ages. Next came a second PCR, run for about 6 to 11 cycles, which used a sample-barcoded 5' primer along with a J-beta primer mix. TCRdb redid the calling of the 5' RACE reads with MiXCR, one entry per CDR3 protein. The sample lists some 790,000 distinct CDR3 sequences, under 30% occurring once. The sequenced sample was blood. Receptors were obtained from a woman older than 75 in good health.

This clonotype was counted many times. The chain links TRBV6-6 to TRBJ2-5; D uncertain. V lost 0 bases, J lost 5 bases, and 13 bases lay in between. Germline V CDR1 and CDR2: MNHNY, SVGAGI (reference sequence). CDR3 size: 15 residues. The CDR3 is CASSYSTVGRETQYF. As DNA, the CDR3 is TGTGCCAGCAGTTACTCGACCGTGGGCAGGGAGACCCAGTACTTC.

This clonotype was seen ten or more times. The chain is built from TRBV27 and TRBJ2-1; D assignment may be TRBD1 or TRBD2 (5 bases each). Germline CDR1 and CDR2: MNHEY and SMNVEV (reference sequence). V gave up 1 base and J gave up 1 base, with 11 bases separating them. This CDR3 spans 16 amino acids. Here the CDR3 reads CASSLWGTGSYNEQFF. The CDR3 nucleotides read TGTGCCAGCAGTTTATGGGGGACGGGATCCTACAATGAGCAGTTCTTC.

This clonotype was observed a handful of times. The chain uses TRBV12-3 or TRBV12-4 and TRBJ1-1, with D perhaps TRBD1 (5 bases). The V end lost 5 bases, the J end lost 11 bases, and 18 bases lay between the germline ends. The CDR3 consists of 13 residues. The chain's CDR3 is CASSPPWFEGAFF. The DNA for the CDR3 is TGTGCCAGCAGTCCACCCTGGTTCGAGGGGGCTTTCTTT.

The chain uses TRBV7-9 and TRBJ1-3; unclear D gene. CDR1 and CDR2 (germline): SEHNR, FQNEAQ (reference sequence). V gave up 3 bases and J gave up 4 bases, with 13 bases separating them. This CDR3 comprises 15 residues. The DNA of the CDR3 is TGTGCCAGCAGCTTCATCGGTGGTTGGGGAAACACCATATATTTT. Translation gives CASSFIGGWGNTIYF.

This clonotype was seen ten or more times. In DNA form, the CDR3 reads TGTGCCAGCAGTCCCTCGTCGCGGCAGGGCAATCAGCCCCAGCATTTT. It is translated as CASSPSSRQGNQPQHF. The rearrangement links TRBV12-3 or TRBV12-4 to TRBJ1-5, with D uncertain. The CDR3 covers 16 residues. The ends were cut back, 5 bases at V and 2 bases at J, with 16 bases in the middle.

The chain is built from TRBV2 and TRBJ2-3; 7 bases agree with TRBD2. CDR1 is SNHLY and CDR2 is FYNNEI in the germline V gene. This CDR3 has 16 amino acids. V dropped 3 bases and J dropped 4; count of bases not matched to a gene: 10. CDR3 loop: CASSDRERDLSDTQYF. Here the CDR3 DNA reads TGTGCCAGCAGTGACCGAGAGCGGGATCTGTCAGATACGCAGTATTTT.

The chain is built from TRBV25-1 and TRBJ2-5; a possible D gene is TRBD1 (6 bases). This CDR3 is 14 amino acids long. The V end lost 2 bases, the J end lost 2 bases, and 9 bases lay between the germline ends. Germline V gene lookup returns CDR1 MGHDK and CDR2 SYGVNS. CDR3 in DNA: TGTGCCAGCAGTGAAGGACAGCCACAAGAGACCCAGTACTTC. This encodes CASSEGQPQETQYF.

This clonotype has at least ten counts. The genes are TRBV7-2 and TRBJ1-1; no reliable D call. V was clipped by 1 base and J by 1 base, with 7 bases between them. The V gene's germline CDR1 is SGHTA and CDR2 FQGNSA. The CDR3 is 14 amino acids. CDR3 sequence (DNA): TGTGCCAGCAGCTTAGGGATACAGAACACTGAAGCTTTCTTT. Translating gives CASSLGIQNTEAFF.

A remark on this clonotype: At one boundary the junction diverges from the germline segment, which might be a read error. J is TRBJ2-6 and V is TRBV7-9; D is possibly TRBD1 (5 bases). The CDR3 extends over 13 amino acids. Germline lookup yields CDR1 SEHNR and CDR2 FQNEAQ (reference sequence). The DNA for the CDR3 is TGTGCCAGCGGCCTTACTGGGGCCAACGTCCGGACTTTC. Amino acid sequence: CASGLTGANVRTF.

This clonotype was counted only a few times. The CDR3 spells CASSQDGMSTDTQYF. The CDR3 DNA reads TGTGCCAGCAGTCAGGACGGAATGAGCACAGATACGCAGTATTTT. V and J are TRBV12-3 or TRBV12-4 and TRBJ2-3; D not resolved. The CDR3 extends over 15 amino acids. V was trimmed by 5 bases and J by 0 bases, leaving 12 bases between them.

As to this clonotype: This may come from a read error, since a much larger clone is one base off. The rearrangement links TRBV6-2 or TRBV6-3 to TRBJ2-1, with D possibly TRBD2 on 5 matching bases. CDR1 and CDR2 (germline): MNHEY, SVGEGT. The CDR3 sequence is 14 residues long. CDR3 sequence: CASRYYGENNEQFF. The DNA of the CDR3 is TGTGCCAGCAGGTACTACGGGGAGAACAATGAGCAGTTCTTC.

The CDR3 DNA follows: TGTGCCAGCAGCACCGGGCAATCGGAGACCCAGTACTTC. This codes for CASSTGQSETQYF. The chain links TRBV7-2 to TRBJ2-7; D gene ambiguous. The DNA end is more similar to TRBJ2-5, so the J call may be wrong. Germline V gene data show CDR1 as SGHTA and CDR2 as FQGNSA. The CDR3 is made up of 13 amino acids.

The V call is TRBV6-6, the J call TRBJ1-1; TRBD1 matches at 9 bases. V was clipped by 5 bases and J by 3 bases; unmatched bases: 7. Germline lookup yields CDR1 MNHNY and CDR2 SVGAGI (reference sequence). The CDR3 has 15 amino acids. CDR3 coding DNA: TGTGCCAGCAGTCTTAAACAGGGGGCGGACACTGAAGCTTTCTTT. It is translated as CASSLKQGADTEAFF.

V gene TRBV2 combines with J gene TRBJ2-5; a weak D match, TRBD1 (6 bases). Germline CDR1 SNHLY, CDR2 FYNNEI. Trimming took 3 bases from V and 4 from J, leaving 21 bases between them. The CDR3 consists of 17 residues. Written as DNA, the CDR3 is TGTGCCAGCAGTGATTTGGCCCTCGCGTACAGGGCAGAGACCCAGTACTTC. Translation gives CASSDLALAYRAETQYF.

This clonotype was counted ten times or more. V and J are TRBV10-3 and TRBJ2-5; 12 nucleotides line up with TRBD2. The CDR3 runs to 14 residues. Germline CDR1 is ENHRY and CDR2 is SYGVKD. V shed 8 bases, J shed 11 bases, and the junction held 12 bases outside the gene matches. The CDR3 here is CAIGRLAGAGEQYF. The CDR3 DNA follows: TGTGCCATCGGAAGACTAGCGGGGGCGGGAGAGCAGTACTTC.

The chain joins TRBV28 to TRBJ2-5; 9 bases agree with TRBD2. Germline CDR1 reads MDHEN; CDR2 reads SYDVKM. V lost 2 bases, J lost 4 bases, and 11 bases stayed unmatched. The CDR3 is 17 residues long. CDR3 amino acids: CASSLGLAGMMIETQYF. The CDR3 nucleotides are TGTGCCAGCAGTTTAGGGCTAGCGGGGATGATGATAGAGACCCAGTACTTC.

Notes on this clonotype: Just one base apart from a much larger clone, this may be a read error. The chain recombines TRBV6-6 with TRBJ2-3, with 12 bases matching TRBD1. CDR3 length equals 15 residues. Germline V CDR1 and CDR2: MNHNY, SVGAGI (reference sequence). This chain's CDR3 is CAGRTSGQGAYTQYF. DNA for the CDR3: TGTGCCGGCAGAACTTCGGGACAGGGGGCCTATACGCAGTATTTT.

In the case of this clonotype: This clone may be a read error of a much larger clone one base away. The chain has TRBV5-1 and TRBJ2-7; D possibly matches TRBD1 or TRBD2 (7 bases each). The germline V and J ends were trimmed by 3 bases and 4 bases, with 14 bases remaining between them. Looked up from germline, CDR1 is SGHRS and CDR2 is YFSETQ. The CDR3 spans 14 residues. CDR3 DNA: TGCGCCAGCAGCTGGAACAGGGGAGGGTACGAGCAGTACTTC. The encoded protein is CASSWNRGGYEQYF.

This clonotype has more than one count but fewer than ten. This rearrangement joins TRBV12-3 or TRBV12-4 to TRBJ2-1; 8 nucleotides line up with TRBD1. TRBJ2-7 matches the DNA end more closely, so the J call is doubtful. The CDR3 spans 15 residues. The CDR3 loop reads CASSPTGGSYNEQYF. CDR3 nucleotides: TGTGCCAGCAGCCCTACAGGGGGATCCTACAATGAGCAGTACTTC.

The chain uses TRBV6-2 or TRBV6-3 and TRBJ2-3; D remains unclear. The CDR3 totals 13 residues. Germline lookup yields CDR1 MNHEY and CDR2 SVGEGT. Trimming took 6 bases from V and 7 from J, leaving 14 bases between them. DNA of the CDR3: TGTGCCAGCAGCCTACTCGAAGGCCATACGCAGTATTTT. Its translation: CASSLLEGHTQYF.

This clonotype was detected many times. The genes are TRBV27 and TRBJ2-7; D is possibly TRBD2 (6 bases). The V gene lost 4 bases and the J gene lost 0 bases, with 7 bases spanning the gap. This CDR3 region has 13 residues. The germline V gene has CDR1 MNHEY and CDR2 SMNVEV (reference sequence). In DNA form, the CDR3 reads TGTGCCAGCAGTTCGGGGGACTCCTACGAGCAGTACTTC. This gives the protein CASSSGDSYEQYF.

This clonotype was seen only once. The J gene is TRBJ2-3, the V gene TRBV6-5, with 7 nucleotides matching TRBD2. Germline CDR1 and CDR2: MNHEY and SVGAGI. Unmatched junction bases numbered 8, after V lost 6 bases and J lost 8 bases. The CDR3 has 13 amino acids. CDR3 DNA sequence: TGTGCCAGCAGGGGCGGGGGAGGGAGTACGCAGTATTTT. Its protein is CASRGGGGSTQYF.

J is TRBJ1-2 and V is TRBV4-1; D might be TRBD1 (6 bases). Germline lookup yields CDR1 MGHRA and CDR2 YSYEKL. This CDR3 is 15 amino acids long. Trimming pared 3 bases from V and 7 bases from J, leaving 18 bases between. The CDR3 region is CASSQNVGGPTGYTF. The CDR3, as DNA: TGCGCCAGCAGCCAGAATGTTGGGGGGCCGACTGGCTACACCTTC.